This T cell receptor beta chain was captured in a study of cytomegalovirus exposure and HLA in healthy donors. Study findings and constraints: Most TCRs appeared rarely, but some public TCRs recurred in many donors. In a later analysis, V- and J-gene trimming of beta chains associated with a DCLRE1C missense variant, replicated independently. TCR beta V segments were, for the most part, productive about 87% or about 30% of the time in an earlier analysis. Information on immune exposure was restricted to one variable (CMV serostatus).

Germline V CDR1 and CDR2: SGHRS, YFSETQ. CDR3 length equals 16 residues. The V segment lost 0 bases and the J segment 2 bases; nucleotides outside the gene matches: 5. The PCR used 60 Vbeta and 13 Jbeta primers. Profiling relied on immunoSEQ multiplex PCR, and the TCRdb table lists in-frame clones only, not all of them. Among 150,000 to 190,000 clones, 70% to 90% were seen once, and the ten largest hold around 2%. For this clone: Its antigen is not known.

Sequencing used PBMCs. The source of this sequence is a woman aged 18-30 years in good health and CMV-seronegative. This rearrangement joins TRBV5-1 to TRBJ2-3; 8 bases agree with TRBD2. The CDR3 reads CASSLAERGITDTQYF. CDR3 DNA sequence: TGCGCCAGCAGCTTGGCCGAGCGGGGGATCACAGATACGCAGTATTTT.